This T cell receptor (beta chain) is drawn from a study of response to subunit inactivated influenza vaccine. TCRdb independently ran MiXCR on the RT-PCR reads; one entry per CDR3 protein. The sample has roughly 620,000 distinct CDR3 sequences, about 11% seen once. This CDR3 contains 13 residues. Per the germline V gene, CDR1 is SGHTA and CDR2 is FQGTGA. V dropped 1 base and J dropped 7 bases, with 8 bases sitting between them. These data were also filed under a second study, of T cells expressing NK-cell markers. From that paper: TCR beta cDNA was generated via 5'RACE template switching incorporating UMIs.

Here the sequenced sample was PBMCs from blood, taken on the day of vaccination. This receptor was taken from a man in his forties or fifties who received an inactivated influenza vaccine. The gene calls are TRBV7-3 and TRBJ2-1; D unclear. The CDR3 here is CASSLMVSNEQFF. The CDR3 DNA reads TGTGCCAGCAGCTTAATGGTATCTAATGAGCAGTTCTTC.